This is a list of T cell receptor beta chains from one sample in a study of OX40 agonist ivuxolimab in advanced cancers. Sequencing used immunoSEQ multiplex PCR; TCRdb keeps in-frame clones, though not all of them. Of fewer than 40,000 clones listed, roughly 90% are singletons. The sample in question was CD4+ or CD8+ T cells sorted from blood, obtained in a trial of the OX40 agonist ivuxolimab. These receptors all stem from an adult with an advanced solid tumor such as melanoma, head and neck, liver or kidney cancer. CDR3s include the opening cysteine and the closing phenylalanine or tryptophan. The D gene is left open where the match is weak. Clone size is stated in some rows and not others, as once, few, many or a class when expanded.

v_gene	d_gene	j_gene	abundance	CDR3nt	CDR3aa
TRBV10-1	-	TRBJ2-7	-	TGCGCCAGCAGCCTCGGTCCCACCTACGAGCAGTACTTC	CASSLGPTYEQYF
TRBV9	-	TRBJ1-1	once	TGTGCCAGCAGCTCTTGGGCAGGCCAGAACACTGAAGCTTTCTTT	CASSSWAGQNTEAFF
TRBV6-1	-	TRBJ1-2	-	TGTGCCAGCAGTGAGAATAACTATGGCTACACCTTC	CASSENNYGYTF
TRBV4-3	-	TRBJ2-1	-	TGCGCCAGCAGCCAAGAGGCAGAGTACTTCAATGAGCAGTTCTTC	CASSQEAEYFNEQFF
TRBV7-9	-	TRBJ2-7	-	TGTGCCAGCAGCTTAGGGAGGGGATGGGACGAGCAGTACTTC	CASSLGRGWDEQYF
TRBV6-1	-	TRBJ2-7	few	TGTGCCAGCAGTGAAGCGCAGGAGACAGAGCAGTACTTC	CASSEAQETEQYF
TRBV6-4	-	TRBJ2-3	once	TGTGCCAGCAGTGACTCAGGTGGAAACACAGATACGCAGTATTTT	CASSDSGGNTDTQYF
TRBV4-1	-	TRBJ1-5	-	TGCGCCAGCAGCCATCGCGACGGCAGCAATCAGCCCCAGCATTTT	CASSHRDGSNQPQHF
TRBV7-3	-	TRBJ1-2	few	TGTGCCAGCAGCCCATTCGGGGGGCTCTATGGCTACACCTTC	CASSPFGGLYGYTF
TRBV19	TRBD1	TRBJ2-7	-	TGTGCCAGTAGTATCTCGACAGGGGGCTACGAGCAGTACTTC	CASSISTGGYEQYF
TRBV7-9	-	TRBJ1-2	many	TGTGCCAGCAGCTTAGCTGGGACGCGACAGGCATACTATGGCTACACCTTC	CASSLAGTRQAYYGYTF
TRBV7-6	TRBD1	TRBJ1-1	-	TGTGCCAGCAGCCCCCGACAGGGAACGGCGTTGAACACTGAAGCTTTCTTT	CASSPRQGTALNTEAFF
TRBV5-6	TRBD1	TRBJ1-1	-	TGTGCCAGCAGCCCCAAATTTTCCGGGACAGGCCCTTCAGCTTTCTTT	CASSPKFSGTGPSAFF
TRBV29-1	-	TRBJ1-2	-	TGCAGCGTTGAAGATGAAGGGGGGAGCTATGGCTACACCTTC	CSVEDEGGSYGYTF
TRBV5-1	-	TRBJ2-2	-	TGCGCCAGCAGCACCCGGGGTCCCGGGGAGCTGTTTTTT	CASSTRGPGELFF
TRBV4-1	-	TRBJ2-7	-	TGCGCCAGCAGCTCCTGGGACACCTACGAGCAGTACTTC	CASSSWDTYEQYF